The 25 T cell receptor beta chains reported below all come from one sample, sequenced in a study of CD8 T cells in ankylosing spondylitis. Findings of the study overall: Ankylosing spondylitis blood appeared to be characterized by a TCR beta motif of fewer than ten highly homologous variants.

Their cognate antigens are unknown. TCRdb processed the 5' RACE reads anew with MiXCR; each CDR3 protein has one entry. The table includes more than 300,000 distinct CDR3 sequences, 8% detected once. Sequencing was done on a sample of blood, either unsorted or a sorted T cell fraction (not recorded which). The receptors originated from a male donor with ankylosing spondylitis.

CDR3 DNA sequence: TGTGCCAGCAGCTTAGTGGTGACAGGGGATAATGAGCAGTTCTTC. Translating it yields CASSLVVTGDNEQFF. V is TRBV7-2 and J is TRBJ2-1; the match to TRBD1 covers 8 bases. This CDR3 spans 15 amino acids. Germline CDR1 and CDR2: SGHTA and FQGNSA. The J segment lost 7 bases and the V segment lost 1 base, leaving 6 bases of the junction unmatched.

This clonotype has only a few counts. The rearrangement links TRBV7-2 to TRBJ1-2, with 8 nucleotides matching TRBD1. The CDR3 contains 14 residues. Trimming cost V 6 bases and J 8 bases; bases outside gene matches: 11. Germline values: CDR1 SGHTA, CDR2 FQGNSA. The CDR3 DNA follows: TGTGCCAGCAGTCCCCGGACAGGGTCAAGGGGCTACACCTTC. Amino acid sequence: CASSPRTGSRGYTF.

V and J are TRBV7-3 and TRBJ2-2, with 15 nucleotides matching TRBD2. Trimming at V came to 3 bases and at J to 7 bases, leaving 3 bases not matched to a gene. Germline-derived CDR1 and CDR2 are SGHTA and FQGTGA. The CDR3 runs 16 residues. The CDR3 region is CASSLGLAGGNGELFF. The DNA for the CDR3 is TGTGCCAGCAGCTTGGGACTAGCGGGAGGAAACGGGGAGCTGTTTTTT.

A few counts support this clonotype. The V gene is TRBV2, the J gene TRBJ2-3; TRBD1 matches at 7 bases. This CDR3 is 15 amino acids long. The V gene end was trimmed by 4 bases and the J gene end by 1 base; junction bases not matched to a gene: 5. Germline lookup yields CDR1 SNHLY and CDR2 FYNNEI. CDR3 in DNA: TGTGCCAGCAGTGCCAGGGGGAGCGGCACAGATACGCAGTATTTT. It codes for CASSARGSGTDTQYF.

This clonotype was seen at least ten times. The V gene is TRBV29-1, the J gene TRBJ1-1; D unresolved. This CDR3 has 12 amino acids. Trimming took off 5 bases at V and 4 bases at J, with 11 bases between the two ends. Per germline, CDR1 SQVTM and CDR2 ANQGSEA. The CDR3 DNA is TGCAGCGTTCTGGATACCTCCACTGAAGCTTTCTTT. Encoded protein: CSVLDTSTEAFF.

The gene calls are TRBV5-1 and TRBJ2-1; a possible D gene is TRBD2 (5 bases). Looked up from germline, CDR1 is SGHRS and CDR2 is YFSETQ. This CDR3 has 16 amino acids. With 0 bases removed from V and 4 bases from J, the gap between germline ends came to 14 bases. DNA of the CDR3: TGCGCCAGCAGCTTGGATGGGAGATACGCTTACAATGAGCAGTTCTTC. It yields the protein CASSLDGRYAYNEQFF.

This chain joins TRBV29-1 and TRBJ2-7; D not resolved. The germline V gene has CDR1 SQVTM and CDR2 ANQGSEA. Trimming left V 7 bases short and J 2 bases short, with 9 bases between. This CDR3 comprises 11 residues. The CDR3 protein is CSATTTYEQYF. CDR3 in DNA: TGCAGCGCTACGACCACCTACGAGCAGTACTTC.

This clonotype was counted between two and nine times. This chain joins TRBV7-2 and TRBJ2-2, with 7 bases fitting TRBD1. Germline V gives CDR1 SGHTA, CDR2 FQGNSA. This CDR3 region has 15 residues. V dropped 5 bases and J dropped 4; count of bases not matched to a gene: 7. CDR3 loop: CASSLTQGSTGELFF. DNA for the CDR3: TGTGCCAGCAGCCTAACACAGGGGTCCACCGGGGAGCTGTTTTTT.

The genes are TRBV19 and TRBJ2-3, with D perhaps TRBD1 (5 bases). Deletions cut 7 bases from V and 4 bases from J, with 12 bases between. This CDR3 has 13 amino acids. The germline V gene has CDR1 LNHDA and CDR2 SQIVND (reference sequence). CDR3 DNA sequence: TGTGCCAGTATGGTTGCAGGGTCAGATACGCAGTATTTT. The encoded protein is CASMVAGSDTQYF. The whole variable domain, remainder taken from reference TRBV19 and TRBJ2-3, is DGGITQSPKYLFRKEGQNVTLSCEQNLNHDAMYWYRQDPGQGLRLIYYSQIVNDFQKGDIAEGYSVSREKKESFPLTVTSAQKNPTAFYLCASMVAGSDTQYFGPGTRLTVL.

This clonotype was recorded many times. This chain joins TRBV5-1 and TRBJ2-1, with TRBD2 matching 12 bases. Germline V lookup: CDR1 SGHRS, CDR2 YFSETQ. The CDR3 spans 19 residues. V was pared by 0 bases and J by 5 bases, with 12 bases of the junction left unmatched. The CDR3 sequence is CASSLDGTSGRRGNNEQFF. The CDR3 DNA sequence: TGCGCCAGCAGCTTGGATGGAACTAGCGGGAGGAGAGGGAACAATGAGCAGTTCTTC.

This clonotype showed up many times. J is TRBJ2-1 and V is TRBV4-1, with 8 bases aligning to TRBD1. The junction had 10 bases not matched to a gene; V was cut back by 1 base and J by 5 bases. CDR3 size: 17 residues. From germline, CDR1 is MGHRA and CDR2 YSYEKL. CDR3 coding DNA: TGCGCCAGCAGCCAAGGAACACGACAGGGGCCCGACAATGAGCAGTTCTTC. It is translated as CASSQGTRQGPDNEQFF.

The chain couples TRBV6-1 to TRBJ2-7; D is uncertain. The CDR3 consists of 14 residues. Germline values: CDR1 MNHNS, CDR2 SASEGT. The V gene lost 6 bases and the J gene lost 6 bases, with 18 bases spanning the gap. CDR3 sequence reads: CASSPIDRHGEQYF. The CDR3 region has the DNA TGTGCCAGCAGCCCCATAGATAGGCACGGCGAGCAGTACTTC.

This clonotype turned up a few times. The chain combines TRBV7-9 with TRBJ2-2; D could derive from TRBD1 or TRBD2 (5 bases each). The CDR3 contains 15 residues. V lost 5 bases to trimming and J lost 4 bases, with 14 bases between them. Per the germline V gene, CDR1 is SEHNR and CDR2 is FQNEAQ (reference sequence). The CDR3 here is CASSLGGTTTGELFF. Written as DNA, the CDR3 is TGTGCCAGCAGCCTCGGTGGGACGACCACCGGGGAGCTGTTTTTT.

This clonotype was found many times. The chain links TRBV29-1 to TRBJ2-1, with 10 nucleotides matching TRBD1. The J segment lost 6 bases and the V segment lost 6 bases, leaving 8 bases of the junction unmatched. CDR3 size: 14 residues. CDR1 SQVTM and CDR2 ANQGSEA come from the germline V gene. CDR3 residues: CSVEKGQGLNEQFF. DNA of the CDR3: TGCAGCGTGGAGAAGGGACAGGGGCTCAATGAGCAGTTCTTC.

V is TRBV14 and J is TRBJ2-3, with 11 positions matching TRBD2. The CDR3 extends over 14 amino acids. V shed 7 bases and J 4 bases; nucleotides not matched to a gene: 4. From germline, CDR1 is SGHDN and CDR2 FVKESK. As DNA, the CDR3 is TGTGCCAGCACCGTACTAGCGGGAGCAGATACGCAGTATTTT. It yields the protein CASTVLAGADTQYF.

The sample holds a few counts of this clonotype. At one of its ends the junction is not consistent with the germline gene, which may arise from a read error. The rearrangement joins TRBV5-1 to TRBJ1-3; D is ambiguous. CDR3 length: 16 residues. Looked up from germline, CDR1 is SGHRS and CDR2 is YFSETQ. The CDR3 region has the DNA TGCGCCAGAAGCTCCGACGGTACGAGCTCTGGAAACACCATATATTTT. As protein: CARSSDGTSSGNTIYF.

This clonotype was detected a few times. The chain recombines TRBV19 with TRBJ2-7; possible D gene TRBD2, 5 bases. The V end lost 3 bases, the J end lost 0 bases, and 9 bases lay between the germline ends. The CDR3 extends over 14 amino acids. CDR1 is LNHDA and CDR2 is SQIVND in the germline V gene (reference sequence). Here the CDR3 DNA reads TGTGCCAGTAGTATTAGAGGGCCCTCCTACGAGCAGTACTTC. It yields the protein CASSIRGPSYEQYF.

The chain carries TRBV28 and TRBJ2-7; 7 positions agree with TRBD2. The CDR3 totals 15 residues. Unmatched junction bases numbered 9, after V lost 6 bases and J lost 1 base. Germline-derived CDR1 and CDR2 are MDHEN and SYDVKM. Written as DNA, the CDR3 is TGTGCCAGCAGAGAAACGCGGGGGAGGTCCTACGAGCAGTACTTC. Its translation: CASRETRGRSYEQYF.

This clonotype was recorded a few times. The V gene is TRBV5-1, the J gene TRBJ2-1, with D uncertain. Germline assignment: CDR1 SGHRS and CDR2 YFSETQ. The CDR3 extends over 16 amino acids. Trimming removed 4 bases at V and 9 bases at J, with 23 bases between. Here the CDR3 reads CASSVTTGQRLSEQFF. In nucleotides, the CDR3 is TGCGCCAGCAGCGTCACCACGGGCCAGCGACTGAGTGAGCAGTTCTTC.

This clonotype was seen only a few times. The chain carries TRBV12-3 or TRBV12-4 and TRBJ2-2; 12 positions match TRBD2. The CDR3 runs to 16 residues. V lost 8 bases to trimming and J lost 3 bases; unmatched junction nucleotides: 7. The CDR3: CASSTSGRRDTGELFF. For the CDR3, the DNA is TGTGCCAGCTCGACTAGCGGGAGAAGGGACACCGGGGAGCTGTTTTTT.

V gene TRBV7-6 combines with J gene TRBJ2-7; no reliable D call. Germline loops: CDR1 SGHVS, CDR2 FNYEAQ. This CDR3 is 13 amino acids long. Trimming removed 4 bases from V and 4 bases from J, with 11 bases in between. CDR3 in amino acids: CASSSVLGYEQYF. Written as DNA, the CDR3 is TGTGCCAGCAGCTCAGTTCTGGGGTACGAGCAGTACTTC.

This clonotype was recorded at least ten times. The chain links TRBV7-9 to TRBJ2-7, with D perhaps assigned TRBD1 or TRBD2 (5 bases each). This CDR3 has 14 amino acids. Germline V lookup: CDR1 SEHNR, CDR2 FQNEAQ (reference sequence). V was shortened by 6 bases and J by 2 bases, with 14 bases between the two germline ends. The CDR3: CASSWGTPAYEQYF. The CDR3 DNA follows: TGTGCCAGCAGTTGGGGGACGCCCGCCTACGAGCAGTACTTC.

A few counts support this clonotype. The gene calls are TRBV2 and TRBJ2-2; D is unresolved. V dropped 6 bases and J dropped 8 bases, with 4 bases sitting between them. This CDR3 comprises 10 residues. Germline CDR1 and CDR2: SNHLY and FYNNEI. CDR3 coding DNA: TGTGCCAGCAGATCAGGGGAGCTGTTTTTT. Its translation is CASRSGELFF.

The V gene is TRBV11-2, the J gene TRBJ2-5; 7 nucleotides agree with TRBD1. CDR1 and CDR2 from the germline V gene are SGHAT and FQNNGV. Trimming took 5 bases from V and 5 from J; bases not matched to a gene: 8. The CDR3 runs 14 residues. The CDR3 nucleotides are TGTGCCAGCAGCCCCCTAGGGGGCGCCGAGACCCAGTACTTC. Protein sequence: CASSPLGGAETQYF. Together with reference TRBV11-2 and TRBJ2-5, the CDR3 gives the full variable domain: EAGVAQSPRYKIIEKRQSVAFWCNPISGHATLYWYQQILGQGPKLLIQFQNNGVVDDSQLPKDRFSAERLKGVDSTLKIQPAKLEDSAVYLCASSPLGGAETQYFGPGTRLLVL.

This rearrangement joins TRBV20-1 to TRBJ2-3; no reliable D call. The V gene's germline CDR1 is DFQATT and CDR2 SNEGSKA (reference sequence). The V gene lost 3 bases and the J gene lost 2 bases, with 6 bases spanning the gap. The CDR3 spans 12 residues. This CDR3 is CSARVITDTQYF. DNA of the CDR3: TGCAGTGCTAGGGTTATCACAGATACGCAGTATTTT.